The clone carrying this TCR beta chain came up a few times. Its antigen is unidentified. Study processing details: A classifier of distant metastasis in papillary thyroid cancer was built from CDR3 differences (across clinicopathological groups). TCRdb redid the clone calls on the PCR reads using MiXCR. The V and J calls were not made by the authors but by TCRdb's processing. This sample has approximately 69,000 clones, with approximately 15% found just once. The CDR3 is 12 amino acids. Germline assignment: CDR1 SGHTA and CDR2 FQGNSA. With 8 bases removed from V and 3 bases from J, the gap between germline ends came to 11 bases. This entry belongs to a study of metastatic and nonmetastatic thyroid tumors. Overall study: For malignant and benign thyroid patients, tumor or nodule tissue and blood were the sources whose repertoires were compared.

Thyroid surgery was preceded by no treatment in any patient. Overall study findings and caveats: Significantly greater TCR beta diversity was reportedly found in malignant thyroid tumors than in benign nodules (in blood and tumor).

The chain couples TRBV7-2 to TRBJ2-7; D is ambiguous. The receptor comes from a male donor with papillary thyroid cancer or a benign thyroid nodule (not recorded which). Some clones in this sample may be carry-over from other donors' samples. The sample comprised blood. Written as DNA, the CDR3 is TGTGCCAGCGCCTCCTGGGTCTACGAGCAGTACTTC. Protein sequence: CASASWVYEQYF.